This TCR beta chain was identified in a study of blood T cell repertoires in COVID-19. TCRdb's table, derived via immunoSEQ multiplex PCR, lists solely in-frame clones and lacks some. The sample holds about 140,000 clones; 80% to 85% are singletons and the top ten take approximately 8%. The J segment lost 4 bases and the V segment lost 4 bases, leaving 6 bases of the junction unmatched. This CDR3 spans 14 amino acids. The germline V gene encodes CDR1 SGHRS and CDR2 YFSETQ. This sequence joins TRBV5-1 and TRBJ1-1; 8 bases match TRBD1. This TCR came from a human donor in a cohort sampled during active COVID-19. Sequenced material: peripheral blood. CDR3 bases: TGCGCCAGCAGCGCCGGACAGGGCGGCACTGAAGCTTTCTTT. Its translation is CASSAGQGGTEAFF.